The 7 T cell receptor beta chains in this list originate from one sample, sequenced in a study of cytomegalovirus exposure and HLA in healthy donors. The PCR had 60 Vbeta and 13 Jbeta primers. Method: immunoSEQ multiplex PCR; TCRdb's copy keeps in-frame clones and lacks some. This repertoire shows tens of thousands of clones, around two thirds found once; its top ten account for less than 20%. Sequencing used PBMCs. The receptors were sampled from an older woman in good health and CMV-seropositive.

The chain joins TRBV5-1 to TRBJ2-7; D unclear. Trimming removed 2 bases from V and 2 bases from J, with 5 bases in between. This CDR3 has 12 amino acids. Germline V gene data show CDR1 as SGHRS and CDR2 as YFSETQ. The CDR3 is CASSLSAYEQYF. The CDR3 DNA sequence: TGCGCCAGCAGCTTATCCGCCTACGAGCAGTACTTC.

The chain has TRBV7-2 and TRBJ2-5; 7 bases fit TRBD2. The V gene's germline CDR1 is SGHTA and CDR2 FQGNSA. The CDR3 totals 16 residues. V shed 5 bases, J shed 5 bases, and the junction held 14 bases outside the gene matches. This CDR3 reads CASSIWDYPPRETQYF. CDR3 DNA: TGTGCCAGCAGCATCTGGGACTACCCCCCCCGGGAGACCCAGTACTTC.

The CDR3 protein is CSVVVAGSYAQHF. CDR3 nucleotide sequence: TGCAGCGTTGTTGTGGCAGGATCCTACGCCCAGCATTTT. The rearrangement joins TRBV29-1 to TRBJ1-5; no reliable D call. Germline lookup yields CDR1 SQVTM and CDR2 ANQGSEA. Deletions cut 4 bases from V and 11 bases from J, with 18 bases between. The CDR3 sequence is 13 residues long.

This clone was recorded once. The genes are TRBV5-1 and TRBJ2-5; D remains unclear. In germline, CDR1 is SGHRS, CDR2 YFSETQ. V lost 4 bases and J 4 bases, leaving 14 bases between the germline ends. The CDR3 has 14 residues. CDR3 sequence reads: CASSPSRPGETQYF. The CDR3, as DNA: TGCGCCAGCAGCCCGAGTCGGCCGGGAGAGACCCAGTACTTC.

There are a few counts of this clone. A read error may account for a junction end that differs from germline. This CDR3 is also generated by other DNA sequences in the sample. The V and J genes are TRBV29-1 and TRBJ2-7; D is undetermined. Germline CDR1 reads SQVTM; CDR2 reads ANQGSEA. The CDR3 is 13 residues long. The CDR3 loop reads CSVEEETAYEQYF. CDR3 in DNA: TGCAGTGTTGAAGAGGAGACGGCATACGAGCAGTACTTC.

Ten or more counts support this clone. The rearrangement uses TRBV7-2 and TRBJ1-1; D remains ambiguous. This CDR3 contains 12 residues. Trimming left V 3 bases short and J 0 bases short, with 2 bases between. Germline lookup yields CDR1 SGHTA and CDR2 FQGNSA. The CDR3 loop is CASSFMNTEAFF. The CDR3 nucleotides read TGTGCCAGCAGCTTTATGAACACTGAAGCTTTCTTT.

CDR3 residues: CASSPGLAGPRETQYF. As DNA, the CDR3 is TGTGCCAGCAGCCCGGGACTAGCGGGCCCGCGGGAGACCCAGTACTTC. V usage is TRBV28 and J usage is TRBJ2-5, with 12 bases matching TRBD2. Germline CDR1 reads MDHEN; CDR2 reads SYDVKM. The CDR3 totals 16 residues. Trimming at V came to 6 bases and at J to 5 bases, leaving 10 bases not matched to a gene.